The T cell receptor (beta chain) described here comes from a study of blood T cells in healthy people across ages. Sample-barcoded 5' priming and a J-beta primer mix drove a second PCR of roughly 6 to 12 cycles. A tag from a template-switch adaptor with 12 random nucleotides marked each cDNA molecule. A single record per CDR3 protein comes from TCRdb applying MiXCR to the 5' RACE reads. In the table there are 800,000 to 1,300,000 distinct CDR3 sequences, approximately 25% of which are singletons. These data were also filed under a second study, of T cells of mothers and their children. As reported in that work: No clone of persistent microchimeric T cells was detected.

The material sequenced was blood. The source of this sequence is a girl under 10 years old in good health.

The CDR3 DNA reads as TGCAGTGCTATGGGACAGGTATCGTCCTACAATGAGCAGTTCTTC. Translation gives CSAMGQVSSYNEQFF. The genes are TRBV20-1 and TRBJ2-1; 8 bases agree with TRBD1. Trimming removed 4 bases from V and 1 base from J; junction bases left unmatched: 6. Germline V gene sequence: CDR1 DFQATT, CDR2 SNEGSKA (reference sequence). This CDR3 region has 15 residues.